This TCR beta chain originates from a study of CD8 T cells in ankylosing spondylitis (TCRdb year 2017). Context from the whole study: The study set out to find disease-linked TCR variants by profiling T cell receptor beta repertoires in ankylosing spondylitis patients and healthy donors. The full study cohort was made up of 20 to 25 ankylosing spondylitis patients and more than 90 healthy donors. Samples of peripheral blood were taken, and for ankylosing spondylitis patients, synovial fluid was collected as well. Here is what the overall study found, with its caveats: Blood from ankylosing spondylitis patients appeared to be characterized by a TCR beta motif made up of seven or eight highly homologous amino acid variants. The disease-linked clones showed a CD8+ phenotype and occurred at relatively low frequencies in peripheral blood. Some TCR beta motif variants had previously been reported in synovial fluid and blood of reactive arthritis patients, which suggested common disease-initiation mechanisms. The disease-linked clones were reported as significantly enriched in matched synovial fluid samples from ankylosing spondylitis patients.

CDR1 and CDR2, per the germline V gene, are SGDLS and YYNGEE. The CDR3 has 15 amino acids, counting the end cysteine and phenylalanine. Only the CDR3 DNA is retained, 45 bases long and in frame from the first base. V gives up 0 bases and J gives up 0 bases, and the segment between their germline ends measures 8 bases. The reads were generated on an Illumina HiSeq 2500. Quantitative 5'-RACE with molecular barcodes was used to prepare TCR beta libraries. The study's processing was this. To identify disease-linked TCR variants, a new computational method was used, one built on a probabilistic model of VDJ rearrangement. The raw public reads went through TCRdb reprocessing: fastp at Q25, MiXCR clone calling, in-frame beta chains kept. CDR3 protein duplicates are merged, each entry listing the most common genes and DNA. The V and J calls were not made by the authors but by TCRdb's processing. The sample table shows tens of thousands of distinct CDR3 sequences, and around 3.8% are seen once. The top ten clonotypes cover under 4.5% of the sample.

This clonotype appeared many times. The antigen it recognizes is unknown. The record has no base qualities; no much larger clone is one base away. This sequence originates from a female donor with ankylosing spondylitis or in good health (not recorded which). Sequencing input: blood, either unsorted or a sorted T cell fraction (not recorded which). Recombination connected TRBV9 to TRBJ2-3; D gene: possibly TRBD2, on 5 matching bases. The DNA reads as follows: TGTGCCAGCAGCGTAGGAGGGAAAAGCACAGATACGCAGTATTTT. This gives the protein CASSVGGKSTDTQYF.